Each of the 2 T cell receptor beta chains below was sequenced from the same sample in a study of spatial heterogeneity in lung cancer. MiXCR, run by TCRdb on the 5' RACE reads, gives a single entry per CDR3 protein. Of roughly 48,000 distinct CDR3 sequences listed, about an eighth are singletons. Stated time point: sample taken at primary tumor resection. Material for sequencing was whole RNA from tumor, nontumor lung or frozen PBMC, left unsorted. The sample here was PBMCs, taken at surgery. The receptors come from a female donor with early-stage non-small cell lung cancer.

The CDR3 reads CASSAGQGRNEQFF. In DNA, the CDR3 is TGTGCCAGCAGCGCGGGACAGGGCCGCAATGAGCAGTTCTTC. This chain links TRBV5-4 with TRBJ2-1; 9 bases line up with TRBD1. Germline CDR1 reads SGHNT; CDR2 reads YYREEE (reference sequence). This CDR3 region has 14 residues. V shed 4 bases and J 6 bases; nucleotides not matched to a gene: 5.

This clonotype was counted a few times. This chain connects TRBV5-6 to TRBJ2-7, with 7 bases identical to TRBD2. The CDR3 is made up of 15 amino acids. Germline V gene lookup returns CDR1 SGHDT and CDR2 YYEEEE. V shed 1 base and J 1 base; nucleotides not matched to a gene: 5. CDR3 amino acids: CASSLRRGWSYEQYF. Written as DNA, the CDR3 is TGTGCCAGCAGCTTGCGGCGGGGGTGGTCCTACGAGCAGTACTTC.